The 25 T cell receptor beta chains listed next were all sequenced from one sample in a study of blood T cell repertoires in COVID-19. The repertoire was sequenced with immunoSEQ multiplex PCR; TCRdb's copy has only in-frame clones and lacks some. The sample records just over 650,000 clones, about 90% being singletons. Sequenced sample: peripheral blood. These receptors originate from a woman in her late teens or twenties with acute or convalescent COVID-19.

The chain couples TRBV5-6 to TRBJ2-1, with 9 bases identical to TRBD1. The V segment lost 3 bases and the J segment 6 bases; nucleotides outside the gene matches: 10. From germline, CDR1 is SGHDT and CDR2 YYEEEE. This CDR3 comprises 16 residues. In DNA, the CDR3 is TGTGCCAGCAGCTCAATGCGGGACAGGGTTGTCAATGAGCAGTTCTTC. Protein product: CASSSMRDRVVNEQFF. Drawing the rest from reference TRBV5-6 and TRBJ2-1, the complete variable domain is DAGVTQSPTHLIKTRGQQVTLRCSPKSGHDTVSWYQQALGQGPQFIFQYYEEEERQRGNFPDRFSGHQFPNYSSELNVNALLLGDSALYLCASSSMRDRVVNEQFFGPGTRLTVL.

This chain connects TRBV7-3 to TRBJ1-2; D might be TRBD1 (5 bases). The V gene lost 2 bases and the J gene lost 2 bases, with 6 bases spanning the gap. Germline-derived CDR1 and CDR2 are SGHTA and FQGTGA. The CDR3 has 13 amino acids. The CDR3 spells CASSLGGNYGYTF. CDR3 nucleotide sequence: TGTGCCAGCAGCTTAGGGGGGAACTATGGCTACACCTTC.

The chain uses TRBV29-1 and TRBJ2-1; perhaps TRBD1 as D (7 bases). V was shortened by 2 bases and J by 9 bases, with 17 bases between the two germline ends. The CDR3 sequence is 14 residues long. Germline V gene sequence: CDR1 SQVTM, CDR2 ANQGSEA. The CDR3 nucleotides are TGCAGCGTTGAACCCCAGGGGGGCGCGGGTGAGCAGTTCTTC. The encoded protein is CSVEPQGGAGEQFF.

The V and J genes are TRBV3-1 (or the pseudogene TRBV3-2) and TRBJ1-2; possibly TRBD1 for D (6 bases). There are 15 residues in the CDR3. Per germline, CDR1 LGHDT and CDR2 YNNKEL (reference sequence). Trimming removed 4 bases from V and 5 bases from J, with 17 bases in between. The CDR3 reads CASSPRGAAQYGYTF. CDR3 DNA sequence: TGTGCCAGCAGCCCTCGGGGGGCAGCCCAGTATGGCTACACCTTC.

The chain links TRBV9 to TRBJ1-2; D may be TRBD1 (6 bases). The germline V gene encodes CDR1 SGDLS and CDR2 YYNGEE. Deletions cut 0 bases from V and 5 bases from J, with 14 bases between. The CDR3 runs to 15 residues. Here the CDR3 DNA reads TGTGCCAGCAGCGTAGGTCAGGGGAGTTTTTATGGCTACACCTTC. Encoded protein: CASSVGQGSFYGYTF.

This clone was seen a handful of times. The rearrangement joins TRBV10-3 to TRBJ1-1; D call uncertain. Germline CDR1 is ENHRY and CDR2 is SYGVKD. The V and J ends lost 6 bases and 4 bases respectively, with 21 bases between them. This CDR3 spans 16 amino acids. CDR3 in DNA: TGTGCCATCAGGACCCACGGTGCGGGGTTGCTCACTGAAGCTTTCTTT. Its translation is CAIRTHGAGLLTEAFF.

The gene calls are TRBV12-5 and TRBJ2-7, with 8 bases aligning to TRBD2. CDR1 is LGHNT and CDR2 is FRNRAP in the germline V gene. The length of the CDR3 is 11 residues. Here the CDR3 DNA reads TGTGCCTCGGGACTAGTGTACGAGCAGTACTTC. This codes for CASGLVYEQYF. Using reference TRBV12-5 and TRBJ2-7 for the parts outside the CDR3, the full variable domain is DARVTQTPRHKVTEMGQEVTMRCQPILGHNTVFWYRQTMMQGLELLAYFRNRAPLDDSGMPKDRFSAEMPDATLATLKIQPSEPRDSAVYFCASGLVYEQYFGPGTRLTVT.

This chain uses TRBV7-2 with TRBJ2-6; D is unclear. V was cut by 1 base and J by 0 bases, with 7 bases left in between. The CDR3 loop spans 16 amino acids. Germline-derived CDR1 and CDR2 are SGHTA and FQGNSA. The DNA for the CDR3 is TGTGCCAGCAGCTTAGGTGGGCACTCTGGGGCCAACGTCCTGACTTTC. It translates to CASSLGGHSGANVLTF.

The chain combines TRBV7-3 with TRBJ1-2, with a possible D match to TRBD1 (6 bases). The CDR3 contains 12 residues. V lost 5 bases and J 9 bases, leaving 13 bases between the germline ends. From germline, CDR1 is SGHTA and CDR2 FQGTGA. CDR3 coding DNA: TGTGCCAGCAGCGGGGGTCAGGGGCGCTACACCTTC. This translates into CASSGGQGRYTF.

The V call is TRBV9, the J call TRBJ1-2; TRBD1 matches 8 bases. The CDR3 has 11 amino acids. The V segment lost 3 bases and the J segment 12 bases; nucleotides outside the gene matches: 4. Germline CDR1 reads SGDLS; CDR2 reads YYNGEE. As DNA, the CDR3 is TGTGCCAGCAGCGGAGGACAGGGCCACACCTTC. Protein sequence: CASSGGQGHTF.

The chain employs TRBV6-5 and TRBJ1-6; 7 positions agree with TRBD1. With 10 bases clipped from V and 7 bases from J, the junction kept 7 bases outside the gene matches. CDR3 length: 13 amino acids. From germline, CDR1 is MNHEY and CDR2 SVGAGI. The CDR3 bases are TGTGCCACAAAAGGGGGCCAAAATTCACCCCTCCACTTT. Its translation is CATKGGQNSPLHF.

V is TRBV11-2 and J is TRBJ1-6, with D hard to call. CDR1 and CDR2 from the germline V gene are SGHAT and FQNNGV. The germline V and J ends were trimmed by 1 base and 9 bases, with 22 bases remaining between them. The CDR3 spans 18 residues. The CDR3: CASSLGHPTPLMASPLHF. CDR3 in DNA: TGTGCCAGCAGCTTAGGACACCCAACCCCCCTTATGGCTTCACCCCTCCACTTT.

The chain is built from TRBV4-2 and TRBJ2-3; TRBD2 matches 7 bases. CDR3 length: 16 residues. Germline CDR1 reads LGHNA; CDR2 reads YNFKEQ. V shed 3 bases and J 0 bases; nucleotides not matched to a gene: 6. CDR3 coding DNA: TGTGCCAGCAGCCACCGTCTAGCGGATAGCACAGATACGCAGTATTTT. Protein: CASSHRLADSTDTQYF.

This clone appeared a few times. The chain recombines TRBV12-5 with TRBJ1-1; D is unclear. The CDR3 extends over 14 amino acids. Germline loops: CDR1 LGHNT, CDR2 FRNRAP. The germline V and J ends were trimmed by 5 bases and 1 base, with 11 bases remaining between them. CDR3 loop: CASGPLTPNTEAFF. Written as DNA, the CDR3 is TGTGCTAGTGGTCCCCTGACACCGAACACTGAAGCTTTCTTT.

CDR3 coding DNA: TGTGCCAGCGCCTACGACAGGGCTAACACTGAAGCTTTCTTT. Its protein is CASAYDRANTEAFF. The chain joins TRBV2 to TRBJ1-1; TRBD1 matches at 7 bases. V gave up 8 bases and J gave up 2 bases; unmatched junction bases: 8. The CDR3 runs 14 residues. Germline values: CDR1 SNHLY, CDR2 FYNNEI.

J is TRBJ1-1 and V is TRBV7-9, with 9 bases lining up with TRBD1. CDR3 length: 13 residues. V trimming: 4 bases; J trimming: 5 bases; junction bases outside the gene matches: 2. Germline CDR1 and CDR2: SEHNR and FQNEAQ (reference sequence). The CDR3 DNA follows: TGTGCCAGCAGCTCGGGACAGGGAACTGAAGCTTTCTTT. This encodes CASSSGQGTEAFF.

The chain carries TRBV4-1 and TRBJ2-7; no reliable D call. Deletions cut 0 bases from V and 3 bases from J, with 9 bases between. The CDR3 runs to 14 residues. Per the germline V gene, CDR1 is MGHRA and CDR2 is YSYEKL. The DNA for the CDR3 is TGCGCCAGCAGCCAAGATACAGACCACTACGAGCAGTACTTC. This codes for CASSQDTDHYEQYF.

This chain links TRBV7-2 with TRBJ2-7; 7 nucleotides match TRBD1. Per germline, CDR1 SGHTA and CDR2 FQGNSA. The CDR3 spans 13 residues. Trimming cost V 5 bases and J 4 bases; bases outside gene matches: 5. The CDR3 region is CASSIRGRYEQYF. The DNA for the CDR3 is TGTGCCAGCAGCATAAGGGGGCGATACGAGCAGTACTTC.

V gene TRBV5-6 combines with J gene TRBJ2-2, with D possibly matching TRBD1 (6 bases). Deletions cut 5 bases from V and 5 bases from J, with 19 bases between. Germline CDR1 is SGHDT and CDR2 is YYEEEE. The length of the CDR3 is 16 residues. The CDR3 DNA is TGTGCCAGCAGGGGCCCGACAGGAGTGGGGACCGGGGAGCTGTTTTTT. Protein product: CASRGPTGVGTGELFF.

The chain employs TRBV5-8 and TRBJ1-5; D gene unclear. The V and J ends lost 0 bases and 0 bases respectively, with 7 bases between them. Germline CDR1 SGHTS, CDR2 YDEGEE. This CDR3 has 15 amino acids. The CDR3 DNA reads as TGTGCCAGCAGCTTGGGTGACTTTAGCAATCAGCCCCAGCATTTT. The encoded protein is CASSLGDFSNQPQHF.

This chain uses TRBV18 with TRBJ1-2; D gene unclear. CDR1 and CDR2 (germline): KGHSH, LQKENI. Trimming shortened V by 4 bases and J by 5 bases, and 11 bases separated the two germline ends. This CDR3 has 13 residues. CDR3 DNA: TGTGCCAGCTCACTCTCGGAGCAATATGGCTACACCTTC. The encoded protein is CASSLSEQYGYTF.

The rearrangement links TRBV27 to TRBJ2-1; the D gene is possibly TRBD1 (5 bases). Germline CDR1 MNHEY, CDR2 SMNVEV (reference sequence). Trimming removed 2 bases at V and 6 bases at J, with 14 bases between. CDR3 size: 15 residues. CDR3 bases: TGTGCCAGCAGTTTAATTGCAGGGTACGTCAATGAGCAGTTCTTC. Its translation: CASSLIAGYVNEQFF.

The chain recombines TRBV29-1 with TRBJ2-1, with D perhaps TRBD2 (6 bases). The CDR3 consists of 14 residues. V gave up 1 base and J gave up 4 bases, with 11 bases separating them. Germline CDR1 and CDR2: SQVTM and ANQGSEA. In nucleotides, the CDR3 is TGCAGCGTTGAAGTTGGGGGGAAGTACAATGAGCAGTTCTTC. Translating it yields CSVEVGGKYNEQFF.

The chain employs TRBV5-4 and TRBJ2-2; 12 nucleotides line up with TRBD1. Per germline, CDR1 SGHNT and CDR2 YYREEE (reference sequence). This CDR3 is 17 amino acids long. The J segment lost 3 bases and the V segment lost 4 bases, leaving 7 bases of the junction unmatched. The CDR3 region is CASSAGTGGIDTGELFF. The DNA for the CDR3 is TGTGCCAGCAGCGCCGGGACAGGGGGCATAGACACCGGGGAGCTGTTTTTT.

The V call is TRBV6-1, the J call TRBJ1-3; no clear D. Germline CDR1 and CDR2: MNHNS and SASEGT. The CDR3 runs 18 residues. V gave up 3 bases and J gave up 0 bases, with 18 bases separating them. The CDR3 DNA reads TGTGCCAGCAGTGAGGGCCCCTTGTCCGGGATCTCTGGAAACACCATATATTTT. Protein product: CASSEGPLSGISGNTIYF.